The 27 T cell receptor beta chains in this list originate from one sample, sequenced in a study of shared clonotypes between healthy human individuals (dated by TCRdb to 2018 to 2020). Library preparation used the immunoSEQ multiplex PCR assay. TCRdb mirrors the immuneACCESS table, restricted to in-frame sequences. Some clones are absent from its copies; in checked studies, under half trace to an unresolved V gene, and the reason for the others is unknown. Recorded for this sample are 1 million to 1.2 million clones; 60% to 85% of them occurred a single time. 0.89% of the sample rests with the top ten. The specimen was memory CD4+ T cells from PBMCs. Interpreted using the paper, the cell subset or site label stands for: CD45RA-negative fraction. These receptors originate from a young man in good health. Some clones in this sample may be carry-over from other donors' samples.

In this sample, this clone turned up a few times. This chain links TRBV7-3 with TRBJ1-1; D might be TRBD1 (6 bases). Germline CDR1 SGHTA, CDR2 FQGTGA. V lost 5 bases and J 4 bases, leaving 11 bases between the germline ends. The CDR3 has 13 residues. As DNA, the CDR3 is TGTGCCAGCAGCCGGGGACAAGCCACTGAAGCTTTCTTT. Its translation is CASSRGQATEAFF.

The chain carries TRBV5-1 and TRBJ1-1; D gene ambiguous. V dropped 3 bases and J dropped 4 bases, with 13 bases sitting between them. The germline CDR1 and CDR2 sequences are SGHRS and YFSETQ. There are 14 residues in the CDR3. The CDR3 is CASSYESLATEAFF. The DNA of the CDR3 is TGCGCCAGCAGCTATGAGAGCCTGGCCACTGAAGCTTTCTTT.

The chain combines TRBV19 with TRBJ1-5; TRBD1 matches 7 bases. Per germline, CDR1 LNHDA and CDR2 SQIVND (reference sequence). After removal of 4 bases from V and 2 bases from J, the junction contained 5 bases not matched to a gene. The CDR3 length is 15 residues. The CDR3 bases are TGTGCCAGTAGTACTACAGGGGTTGGCAATCAGCCCCAGCATTTT. Its translation: CASSTTGVGNQPQHF.

The chain joins TRBV28 to TRBJ1-4; D call uncertain. This CDR3 has 14 amino acids. V lost 5 bases to trimming and J lost 4 bases, with 11 bases between them. Germline V gene sequence: CDR1 MDHEN, CDR2 SYDVKM. The CDR3 here is CASSRTQRNEKLFF. Written as DNA, the CDR3 is TGTGCCAGCAGTCGAACCCAGCGTAATGAAAAACTGTTTTTT.

This clone was counted between two and nine times. V usage is TRBV18 and J usage is TRBJ1-1, with TRBD1 as a possible D gene (5 bases). The CDR3 loop spans 14 amino acids. Germline CDR1 reads KGHSH; CDR2 reads LQKENI. Trimming pared 3 bases from V and 1 base from J, leaving 9 bases between. CDR3 in amino acids: CASSPGGQNTEAFF. CDR3 in DNA: TGTGCCAGCTCACCCGGCGGACAGAACACTGAAGCTTTCTTT.

The rearrangement uses TRBV7-9 and TRBJ2-2, with D maybe TRBD2 (6 bases). CDR3 length: 14 residues. CDR1 and CDR2 from the germline V gene are SEHNR and FQNEAQ (reference sequence). The V end lost 5 bases, the J end lost 5 bases, and 12 bases lay between the germline ends. DNA for the CDR3: TGTGCCAGCAGCCGGAGGGATTGGACCGGGGAGCTGTTTTTT. Translated, it gives CASSRRDWTGELFF.

This clone was recorded a few times. This chain links TRBV11-2 with TRBJ2-7; D is ambiguous. The CDR3 contains 14 residues. V lost 1 base and J lost 0, with 7 bases in between. Germline assignment: CDR1 SGHAT and CDR2 FQNNGV. CDR3 sequence reads: CASSLGVSSYEQYF. The CDR3 DNA reads TGTGCCAGCAGCTTAGGGGTTAGCTCCTACGAGCAGTACTTC.

This clone was seen only once. This rearrangement joins TRBV7-8 to TRBJ1-5; the D gene is possibly TRBD1 (6 bases). V lost 7 bases, J lost 4 bases, and 20 bases lay in between. The CDR3 runs 16 residues. CDR1 is SGHVS, CDR2 FQNEAQ, per germline. CDR3 amino acids: CASTVGGVQRNQPQHF. CDR3 DNA: TGTGCCAGCACCGTAGGGGGGGTACAGAGGAATCAGCCCCAGCATTTT.

This sequence joins TRBV2 and TRBJ2-7; 9 bases map to TRBD2. Trimming cost V 8 bases and J 4 bases; bases outside gene matches: 12. Germline CDR1 SNHLY, CDR2 FYNNEI. The CDR3 totals 15 residues. CDR3 DNA sequence: TGTGCCAGCCGGGGGGGGCTAGCGGGAAGGTACGAGCAGTACTTC. Translating it yields CASRGGLAGRYEQYF.

This chain joins TRBV7-9 and TRBJ2-2; tentatively, D is TRBD2 (5 bases). Trimming cost V 5 bases and J 3 bases, with 10 bases left between them. There are 14 residues in the CDR3. The germline V gene encodes CDR1 SEHNR and CDR2 FQNEAQ (reference sequence). The CDR3 reads CASSPDSYTGELFF. In DNA form, the CDR3 reads TGTGCCAGCAGCCCGGACTCCTACACCGGGGAGCTGTTTTTT.

This clone was seen only a few times. This specimen includes other DNA sequences encoding the same CDR3. The chain has TRBV7-2 and TRBJ2-1, with D perhaps matching TRBD1 (5 bases). There are 13 residues in the CDR3. Trimming stripped 3 bases from V and 5 bases from J, with 8 bases between. The germline gives CDR1 SGHTA, CDR2 FQGNSA. The CDR3 sequence is CASSLGQNNEQFF. CDR3 DNA sequence: TGTGCCAGCAGCTTGGGGCAGAACAATGAGCAGTTCTTC.

The V and J genes are TRBV28 and TRBJ2-7; TRBD1 matches at 9 bases. The CDR3 length is 16 residues. Germline CDR1 MDHEN, CDR2 SYDVKM. V lost 4 bases, J lost 2 bases, and 9 bases stayed unmatched. This chain's CDR3 is CASSSDTGTGTYEQYF. CDR3 nucleotide sequence: TGTGCCAGCAGTTCAGACACCGGGACAGGGACCTACGAGCAGTACTTC.

The V and J genes are TRBV9 and TRBJ2-7, with D tentatively TRBD2 (6 bases). The CDR3 length is 15 residues. CDR1 and CDR2 from the germline V gene are SGDLS and YYNGEE. V dropped 4 bases and J dropped 0 bases, with 14 bases sitting between them. The CDR3 DNA follows: TGTGCCAGCAGCCAAGGCTTGGGACTCTCCTACGAGCAGTACTTC. This gives the protein CASSQGLGLSYEQYF.

The CDR3 DNA is TGTGCCAGCAGCGGACAGCCCGGGCCCTACGAGCAGTACTTC. Translating it yields CASSGQPGPYEQYF. The chain combines TRBV7-2 with TRBJ2-7; D may be TRBD1 (6 bases). Germline V gene sequence: CDR1 SGHTA, CDR2 FQGNSA. V was trimmed by 5 bases and J by 2 bases, leaving 13 bases between them. The CDR3 is 14 amino acids.

V usage is TRBV25-1 and J usage is TRBJ2-6; tentative D call: TRBD1 (6 bases). CDR1 MGHDK and CDR2 SYGVNS come from the germline V gene. V gave up 4 bases and J gave up 4 bases, with 14 bases separating them. The CDR3 totals 16 residues. The CDR3 DNA follows: TGTGCCAGCAGTGGGATTGCAGGGGCCGGGGCCAACGTCCTGACTTTC. Encoded protein: CASSGIAGAGANVLTF.

This clone was detected only once. V and J are TRBV29-1 and TRBJ2-1; 9 nucleotides match TRBD2. CDR3 length: 15 amino acids. Germline values: CDR1 SQVTM, CDR2 ANQGSEA. V shed 6 bases and J 7 bases; nucleotides not matched to a gene: 13. The DNA of the CDR3 is TGCAGCGTCGGGTATCATAGCGGGAGTGGAAATGAGCAGTTCTTC. Translating it yields CSVGYHSGSGNEQFF.

The gene calls are TRBV19 and TRBJ2-3; D possibly corresponds to TRBD1 (5 bases). Germline CDR1 reads LNHDA; CDR2 reads SQIVND (reference sequence). CDR3 length equals 15 residues. Trimming shortened V by 1 base and J by 1 base, and 9 bases separated the two germline ends. The CDR3 protein is CASSIGGPGTDTQYF. The CDR3 region has the DNA TGTGCCAGTAGTATAGGGGGCCCAGGCACAGATACGCAGTATTTT.

V is TRBV2 and J is TRBJ1-1, with D unclear. This CDR3 spans 14 amino acids. Per the germline V gene, CDR1 is SNHLY and CDR2 is FYNNEI. V shed 1 base and J shed 5 bases, with 11 bases lying between them. The CDR3 DNA reads TGTGCCAGCAGTGAAGTTGGGGAGTGGACTGAAGCTTTCTTT. It is translated as CASSEVGEWTEAFF.

In this sample, this clone turned up a few times. The chain has TRBV28 and TRBJ2-4; the D call may be TRBD1 or TRBD2 (5 bases each). Trimming left V 5 bases short and J 3 bases short, with 14 bases between. In germline, CDR1 is MDHEN, CDR2 SYDVKM. This CDR3 spans 15 amino acids. CDR3 coding DNA: TGTGCCAGCAGTCCACTAGGGGAAGTCAAAAACATTCAGTACTTC. Protein sequence: CASSPLGEVKNIQYF.

The genes are TRBV5-1 and TRBJ2-2; 7 nucleotides align to TRBD2. The CDR3 spans 17 residues. J lost 1 base, V lost 0 bases, and 6 bases had no gene match. Per germline, CDR1 SGHRS and CDR2 YFSETQ. Here the CDR3 reads CASSLGGRAWNTGELFF. CDR3 in DNA: TGCGCCAGCAGCTTGGGCGGGAGAGCTTGGAACACCGGGGAGCTGTTTTTT.

This chain joins TRBV7-8 and TRBJ1-3, with D possibly being TRBD1 (6 bases). The CDR3 covers 16 residues. Trimming shortened V by 4 bases and J by 3 bases, and 16 bases separated the two germline ends. The germline gives CDR1 SGHVS, CDR2 FQNEAQ. CDR3 coding DNA: TGTGCCAGCAGCTCGATCGGGGGGGCTTATGGAAACACCATATATTTT. Protein product: CASSSIGGAYGNTIYF.

The V gene is TRBV4-1, the J gene TRBJ2-1, with D possibly being TRBD1 (5 bases). CDR3 length: 16 amino acids. Between the trimmed V and J ends, which lost 0 bases and 0 bases, there was a span of 9 bases. Germline V gene sequence: CDR1 MGHRA, CDR2 YSYEKL. The CDR3 sequence: CASSQDPRASYNEQFF. As DNA, the CDR3 is TGCGCCAGCAGCCAAGATCCCAGGGCCTCCTACAATGAGCAGTTCTTC.

J is TRBJ1-5 and V is TRBV15; a possible D gene is TRBD1 (5 bases). There are 12 residues in the CDR3. The germline V and J ends were trimmed by 8 bases and 5 bases, with 10 bases remaining between them. Germline loops: CDR1 LNHNV, CDR2 YYDKDF (reference sequence). In nucleotides, the CDR3 is TGTGCCACCGGGGGGTATGATCAGCCCCAGCATTTT. Translated: CATGGYDQPQHF. The full variable domain, with the rest looked up from reference TRBV15 and TRBJ1-5, is DAMVIQNPRYQVTQFGKPVTLSCSQTLNHNVMYWYQQKSSQAPKLLFHYYDKDFNNEADTPDNFQSRRPNTSFCFLDIRSPGLGDTAMYLCATGGYDQPQHFGDGTRLSIL.

This clone was found a few times. This chain connects TRBV18 to TRBJ2-7; 9 bases fit TRBD1. The CDR3 sequence is 14 residues long. The germline gives CDR1 KGHSH, CDR2 LQKENI. The V gene end was trimmed by 6 bases and the J gene end by 3 bases; junction bases not matched to a gene: 6. The CDR3 loop is CASSKQGADYEQYF. CDR3 coding DNA: TGTGCCAGCTCTAAACAGGGGGCCGACTACGAGCAGTACTTC.

The gene calls are TRBV18 and TRBJ1-1; TRBD1 might be the D (6 bases). Germline V gives CDR1 KGHSH, CDR2 LQKENI. V shed 0 bases and J shed 5 bases, with 13 bases lying between them. This CDR3 has 15 residues. CDR3 loop: CASSPPGLGGTEAFF. CDR3 bases: TGTGCCAGCTCACCACCGGGACTAGGGGGGACTGAAGCTTTCTTT.

The chain couples TRBV28 to TRBJ1-2, with D maybe TRBD1 (6 bases). Looked up from germline, CDR1 is MDHEN and CDR2 is SYDVKM. This CDR3 has 17 amino acids. Deletions cut 5 bases from V and 2 bases from J, with 21 bases between. Written as DNA, the CDR3 is TGTGCCAGCAGTCCGTACGGTGGGGGGGGCCCAAACTATGGCTACACCTTC. Translating gives CASSPYGGGGPNYGYTF.

The chain joins TRBV5-1 to TRBJ2-1, with 7 nucleotides matching TRBD2. The CDR3 contains 16 residues. Germline loops: CDR1 SGHRS, CDR2 YFSETQ. The V segment lost 6 bases and the J segment 5 bases; nucleotides outside the gene matches: 14. CDR3 sequence reads: CASTPQWLAANNEQFF. CDR3 nucleotides: TGCGCCAGCACCCCTCAATGGCTAGCGGCGAACAATGAGCAGTTCTTC.